This passage covers 32 T cell receptor beta chains from one sample sequenced in a study of blood T cell repertoires in COVID-19 (dated by TCRdb to the early 2020s). Library method: the immunoSEQ multiplex PCR assay. What TCRdb holds here is the immuneACCESS table cut down to in-frame rearrangements. Part of the clones is not present; checked against another copy, under half of the missing clones reflect an unresolved V gene, and the others are unexplained. In this sample the table shows about 38,000 clones, approximately 80% of which occur a single time. Of the sample, 4.8% is held by the ten largest clones. The specimen sequenced was peripheral blood. The receptors shown here come from a man aged 50-59 years with active COVID-19.

This rearrangement joins TRBV19 to TRBJ1-1, with 10 bases lining up with TRBD1. Germline values: CDR1 LNHDA, CDR2 SQIVND (reference sequence). V was clipped by 9 bases and J by 7 bases; unmatched bases: 11. The CDR3 contains 14 residues. The CDR3 sequence: CASVSRDRGIEAFF. As DNA, the CDR3 is TGTGCCAGCGTCTCCCGGGACAGGGGAATTGAAGCTTTCTTT.

This clone came up a few times. V is TRBV7-2 and J is TRBJ1-5, with D maybe TRBD1 (5 bases). The germline V gene has CDR1 SGHTA and CDR2 FQGNSA. There are 17 residues in the CDR3. The V end lost 0 bases, the J end lost 0 bases, and 12 bases lay between the germline ends. The chain's CDR3 is CASSLAAGSSSNQPQHF. CDR3 nucleotide sequence: TGTGCCAGCAGCTTAGCGGCAGGGTCGTCTAGCAATCAGCCCCAGCATTTT. The full variable domain, rest sourced from reference TRBV7-2 and TRBJ1-5, is GAGVSQSPSNKVTEKGKDVELRCDPISGHTALYWYRQSLGQGLEFLIYFQGNSAPDKSGLPSDRFSAERTGGSVSTLTIQRTQQEDSAVYLCASSLAAGSSSNQPQHFGDGTRLSIL.

The gene calls are TRBV6-2 or TRBV6-3 and TRBJ1-5, with 9 bases matching TRBD1. Germline V gene lookup returns CDR1 MNHEY and CDR2 SVGEGT. V lost 4 bases, J lost 0 bases, and 4 bases stayed unmatched. The length of the CDR3 is 16 residues. In nucleotides, the CDR3 is TGTGCCAGCAGTTGGACAGGGGTTTATAGCAATCAGCCCCAGCATTTT. Protein sequence: CASSWTGVYSNQPQHF.

There are a few counts of this clone. The V call is TRBV5-1, the J call TRBJ2-3; D not certain. V lost 5 bases and J 4 bases, leaving 11 bases between the germline ends. Per the germline V gene, CDR1 is SGHRS and CDR2 is YFSETQ. The CDR3 consists of 13 residues. The CDR3 DNA reads as TGCGCCAGCAGTACCGGGTGGGCAGATACGCAGTATTTT. Translation gives CASSTGWADTQYF.

V is TRBV4-3 and J is TRBJ1-5; D gene ambiguous. The V gene lost 4 bases and the J gene lost 4 bases, with 8 bases spanning the gap. Germline CDR1 LGHNA, CDR2 YSLEER. The CDR3 has 13 amino acids. The CDR3, as DNA: TGCGCCAGCAGCCTGGGCCGAAATCAGCCCCAGCATTTT. This sequence encodes CASSLGRNQPQHF.

CDR3 amino acids: CASSLTSGGATQFF. As DNA, the CDR3 is TGCGCCAGCAGCCTTACTAGCGGGGGGGCCACACAGTTCTTC. The rearrangement links TRBV5-1 to TRBJ2-1; 13 nucleotides agree with TRBD2. The CDR3 contains 14 residues. Germline-derived CDR1 and CDR2 are SGHRS and YFSETQ. J lost 13 bases, V lost 4 bases, and 8 bases had no gene match.

The chain is built from TRBV29-1 and TRBJ1-4, with D hard to call. Germline V gives CDR1 SQVTM, CDR2 ANQGSEA. Deletions cut 6 bases from V and 8 bases from J, with 16 bases between. This CDR3 is built from 13 residues. The CDR3 spells CSVLRGNGEKLFF. CDR3 DNA: TGCAGCGTACTCCGCGGGAATGGCGAAAAACTGTTTTTT. Together with reference TRBV29-1 and TRBJ1-4, the CDR3 gives the full variable domain: SAVISQKPSRDICQRGTSLTIQCQVDSQVTMMFWYRQQPGQSLTLIATANQGSEATYESGFVIDKFPISRPNLTFSTLTVSNMSPEDSSIYLCSVLRGNGEKLFFGSGTQLSVL.

The chain recombines TRBV5-1 with TRBJ2-1; 7 positions agree with TRBD1. The CDR3 is made up of 16 amino acids. Germline trimming cut 0 bases from V and 5 bases from J; bases unmatched to any gene: 8. In germline, CDR1 is SGHRS, CDR2 YFSETQ. CDR3 nucleotide sequence: TGCGCCAGCAGCTTGGGGGACAGCCGACTAAACAATGAGCAGTTCTTC. It translates to CASSLGDSRLNNEQFF.

J is TRBJ1-4 and V is TRBV27; 11 nucleotides match TRBD1. Trimming cost V 4 bases and J 3 bases; bases outside gene matches: 4. This CDR3 comprises 16 residues. Germline V gives CDR1 MNHEY, CDR2 SMNVEV (reference sequence). This chain's CDR3 is CASSSRGQGANEKLFF. The CDR3 nucleotides are TGTGCCAGCAGTTCGAGGGGACAGGGGGCTAATGAAAAACTGTTTTTT.

In this sample, this clone turned up a few times. The rearrangement links TRBV7-9 to TRBJ2-3, with 12 bases that match TRBD1. Germline V gene data show CDR1 as SEHNR and CDR2 as FQNEAQ (reference sequence). This CDR3 comprises 13 residues. The V and J ends lost 9 bases and 5 bases, in that order; junction bases with no gene match: 3. The CDR3 coding sequence is TGTGCCAGTGGGACAGGGGGCAAAGATACGCAGTATTTT. Translated: CASGTGGKDTQYF.

The rearrangement joins TRBV6-5 to TRBJ1-1; 8 bases are a match to TRBD1. Germline values: CDR1 MNHEY, CDR2 SVGAGI. V dropped 1 base and J dropped 11; count of bases not matched to a gene: 15. The CDR3 consists of 16 residues. The CDR3 here is CASSYWQGAKKGVAFF. The CDR3 DNA is TGTGCCAGCAGTTACTGGCAGGGGGCCAAGAAGGGAGTGGCTTTCTTT.

This sequence joins TRBV7-6 and TRBJ1-2; D is possibly TRBD1 (5 bases). Trimming left V 4 bases short and J 4 bases short, with 16 bases between. This CDR3 has 15 amino acids. Looked up from germline, CDR1 is SGHVS and CDR2 is FNYEAQ. The CDR3 nucleotides are TGTGCCAGCAGCTGGGGCGTTGGAGGGACCTATGGCTACACCTTC. Translated: CASSWGVGGTYGYTF. The full variable domain, with the rest looked up from reference TRBV7-6 and TRBJ1-2, is GAGVSQSPRYKVTKRGQDVALRCDPISGHVSLYWYRQALGQGPEFLTYFNYEAQQDKSGLPNDRFSAERPEGSISTLTIQRTEQRDSAMYRCASSWGVGGTYGYTFGSGTRLTVV.

The chain is built from TRBV19 and TRBJ2-7, with 9 nucleotides matching TRBD1. Germline CDR1 reads LNHDA; CDR2 reads SQIVND (reference sequence). The CDR3 loop spans 14 amino acids. V trimming: 5 bases; J trimming: 4 bases; junction bases outside the gene matches: 6. DNA of the CDR3: TGTGCCAGTAGTTTGGGACAGGGCCCTTACGAGCAGTACTTC. It encodes CASSLGQGPYEQYF.

The chain carries TRBV7-2 and TRBJ1-1, with unresolved D. The germline gives CDR1 SGHTA, CDR2 FQGNSA. Trimming took off 2 bases at V and 0 bases at J, with 4 bases between the two ends. The CDR3 spans 13 residues. CDR3 bases: TGTGCCAGCAGCTTAAGCGTGAACACTGAAGCTTTCTTT. Residues: CASSLSVNTEAFF.

The chain is built from TRBV6-6 and TRBJ2-5, with 8 bases lining up with TRBD1. Losses at the gene ends were 5 bases for V and 2 bases for J; bases not matched to a gene: 13. Germline V gives CDR1 MNHNY, CDR2 SVGAGI (reference sequence). The CDR3 covers 17 residues. CDR3 in amino acids: CASSPPGQGKGQETQYF. The CDR3 DNA sequence: TGTGCCAGCAGTCCCCCTGGACAGGGAAAGGGGCAAGAGACCCAGTACTTC.

The gene calls are TRBV5-1 and TRBJ1-4, with TRBD1 as a possible D gene (6 bases). The germline V and J ends were trimmed by 2 bases and 7 bases, with 15 bases remaining between them. Germline lookup yields CDR1 SGHRS and CDR2 YFSETQ. This CDR3 comprises 15 residues. The CDR3 bases are TGCGCCAGCAGCTTCTCCAGGGGACATGGTGAAAAACTGTTTTTT. Amino acids: CASSFSRGHGEKLFF.

This sequence joins TRBV7-9 and TRBJ2-5; unclear D gene. The CDR3 runs 13 residues. Per germline, CDR1 SEHNR and CDR2 FQNEAQ (reference sequence). Trimming shortened V by 2 bases and J by 0 bases, and 4 bases separated the two germline ends. The CDR3 nucleotides read TGTGCCAGCAGCTTATCATACCAAGAGACCCAGTACTTC. Its protein is CASSLSYQETQYF. The full variable domain, rest sourced from reference TRBV7-9 and TRBJ2-5, is DTGVSQNPRHKITKRGQNVTFRCDPISEHNRLYWYRQTLGQGPEFLTYFQNEAQLEKSRLLSDRFSAERPKGSFSTLEIQRTEQGDSAMYLCASSLSYQETQYFGPGTRLLVL.

The chain combines TRBV2 with TRBJ1-2; D is uncertain. V was clipped by 9 bases and J by 7 bases, with 15 bases between them. Germline values: CDR1 SNHLY, CDR2 FYNNEI. The CDR3 extends over 12 amino acids. The CDR3 DNA follows: TGTGCCAGACTTACTAAAAGCAGTGGCTACACCTTC. Protein: CARLTKSSGYTF.

Here the CDR3 reads CASSVMGRGRTSTDTQYF. The CDR3 coding sequence is TGTGCCAGCAGCGTAATGGGCAGGGGGAGAACTAGCACAGATACGCAGTATTTT. The rearrangement joins TRBV9 to TRBJ2-3, with 7 bases matching TRBD1. CDR1 and CDR2 from the germline V gene are SGDLS and YYNGEE. The CDR3 consists of 18 residues. The V segment lost 1 base and the J segment 0 bases; nucleotides outside the gene matches: 11.

The gene calls are TRBV15 and TRBJ1-1; no definite D call. This CDR3 region has 14 residues. Germline-derived CDR1 and CDR2 are LNHNV and YYDKDF (reference sequence). V lost 4 bases to trimming and J lost 0 bases, with 9 bases between them. CDR3 in amino acids: CATSTHPLNTEAFF. The CDR3 DNA is TGTGCCACCAGCACACACCCCTTGAACACTGAAGCTTTCTTT.

This clone was observed a handful of times. The gene calls are TRBV13 and TRBJ2-1, with D possibly being TRBD2 (8 bases). The germline CDR1 and CDR2 sequences are PRHDT and FYEKMQ (reference sequence). The CDR3 covers 15 residues. Between the trimmed V and J ends, which lost 3 bases and 5 bases, there was a span of 14 bases. The CDR3 sequence: CASSFRGGTDNEQFF. In DNA, the CDR3 is TGTGCCAGCAGCTTCCGCGGGGGGACAGACAATGAGCAGTTCTTC.

The chain is built from TRBV6-2 or TRBV6-3 and TRBJ1-2; 12 bases fit TRBD1. The ends lost 5 bases at V and 7 bases at J; junction bases unmatched: 11. The CDR3 contains 16 residues. CDR1 and CDR2 (germline): MNHEY, SVGEGT. CDR3 sequence (DNA): TGTGCCAGCAGTCGAGGGACAGGGGGCGCGGCAGGTGGCTACACCTTC. It yields the protein CASSRGTGGAAGGYTF.

Here the CDR3 DNA reads TGTGCCAGCATTACCAGGAACACTGAAGCTTTCTTT. It is translated as CASITRNTEAFF. The chain couples TRBV2 to TRBJ1-1; D is undetermined. The CDR3 consists of 12 residues. Germline CDR1 reads SNHLY; CDR2 reads FYNNEI. Trimming left V 7 bases short and J 1 base short, with 7 bases between.

V usage is TRBV6-1 and J usage is TRBJ1-4, with a possible D match to TRBD1 (6 bases). The CDR3 sequence is 18 residues long. The V gene's germline CDR1 is MNHNS and CDR2 SASEGT. V was pared by 1 base and J by 10 bases, with 25 bases between. The chain's CDR3 is CASSEEPSRAGDSGKLFF. CDR3 nucleotides: TGTGCCAGCAGTGAAGAGCCTTCCAGGGCAGGGGATTCTGGAAAACTGTTTTTT.

A single count supports this clone. The chain recombines TRBV3-1 (or the pseudogene TRBV3-2) with TRBJ2-3, with 9 nucleotides matching TRBD2. Germline-derived CDR1 and CDR2 are LGHDT and YNNKEL (reference sequence). The CDR3 contains 14 residues. V trimming: 8 bases; J trimming: 3 bases; junction bases outside the gene matches: 6. The CDR3 region is CASGGGAWTDTQYF. The CDR3 DNA sequence: TGTGCCAGCGGCGGGGGGGCTTGGACAGATACGCAGTATTTT.

This clone was observed a handful of times. The genes are TRBV12-2 and TRBJ1-4. TRBV12-2 is labeled a pseudogene. This CDR3 spans 16 amino acids. The CDR3 nucleotides are TGTGCAAGTCGCTTGCGTGGACCCGGAGGTGACGAAAAACTGTTTTTT. Translating it yields CASRLRGPGGDEKLFF.

This clone was detected a few times. The gene calls are TRBV5-1 and TRBJ2-2; D not certain. The V end lost 5 bases, the J end lost 2 bases, and 13 bases lay between the germline ends. This CDR3 is 15 amino acids long. Germline V gives CDR1 SGHRS, CDR2 YFSETQ. The CDR3 is CASSLSTSNTGELFF. CDR3 nucleotides: TGCGCCAGCAGTCTTTCTACGTCCAACACCGGGGAGCTGTTTTTT. The whole variable domain, remainder taken from reference TRBV5-1 and TRBJ2-2, is KAGVTQTPRYLIKTRGQQVTLSCSPISGHRSVSWYQQTPGQGLQFLFEYFSETQRNKGNFPGRFSGRQFSNSRSEMNVSTLELGDSALYLCASSLSTSNTGELFFGEGSRLTVL.

The chain is built from TRBV11-2 and TRBJ1-1; TRBD1 matches 7 bases. Germline trimming cut 2 bases from V and 7 bases from J; bases unmatched to any gene: 10. The CDR3 is 15 amino acids. Germline values: CDR1 SGHAT, CDR2 FQNNGV. CDR3 nucleotide sequence: TGTGCCAGCAGCTTAATGACCGGTACAGGGGTTGAAGCTTTCTTT. It codes for CASSLMTGTGVEAFF.

The J gene is TRBJ1-5, the V gene TRBV11-2; no reliable D call. CDR1 and CDR2 (germline): SGHAT, FQNNGV. The length of the CDR3 is 13 residues. Trimming took 3 bases from V and 3 from J, leaving 6 bases between them. Here the CDR3 reads CASSLSPNQPQHF. As DNA, the CDR3 is TGTGCCAGCAGCTTGAGCCCCAATCAGCCCCAGCATTTT.

The genes are TRBV2 and TRBJ1-1; 9 bases agree with TRBD1. The CDR3 contains 16 residues. J gave up 0 bases and V 1 base, and 3 bases lay outside the gene matches. CDR1 is SNHLY, CDR2 FYNNEI, per germline. The CDR3 spells CASSEGTGAMNTEAFF. In DNA, the CDR3 is TGTGCCAGCAGTGAAGGGACAGGGGCTATGAACACTGAAGCTTTCTTT.

The chain has TRBV6-2 or TRBV6-3 and TRBJ1-2; D gene ambiguous. Trimming cost V 1 base and J 11 bases, with 8 bases left between them. The germline gives CDR1 MNHEY, CDR2 SVGEGT. CDR3 length: 11 amino acids. CDR3 loop: CASSYYVRYTF. DNA of the CDR3: TGTGCCAGCAGTTACTACGTCAGATACACCTTC.

The rearrangement uses TRBV7-9 and TRBJ1-4; D unclear. The CDR3 covers 13 residues. Trimming pared 1 base from V and 7 bases from J, leaving 7 bases between. Germline-derived CDR1 and CDR2 are SEHNR and FQNEAQ (reference sequence). CDR3 coding DNA: TGTGCCAGCAGCTTAGTGACTGGTGAAAAACTGTTTTTT. Amino acid sequence: CASSLVTGEKLFF.